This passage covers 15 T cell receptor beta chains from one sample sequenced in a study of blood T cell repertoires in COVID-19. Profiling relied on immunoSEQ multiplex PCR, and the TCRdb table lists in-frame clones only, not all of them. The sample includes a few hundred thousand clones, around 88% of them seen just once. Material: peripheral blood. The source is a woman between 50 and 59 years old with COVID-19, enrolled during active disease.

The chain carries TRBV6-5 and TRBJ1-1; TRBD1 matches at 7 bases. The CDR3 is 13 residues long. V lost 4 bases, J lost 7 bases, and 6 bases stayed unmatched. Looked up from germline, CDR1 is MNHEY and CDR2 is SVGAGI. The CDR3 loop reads CASSSTGEGEAFF. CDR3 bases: TGTGCCAGCAGTTCCACAGGGGAAGGTGAAGCTTTCTTT.

In DNA form, the CDR3 reads TGCGCCAGCAGTAAAGAAGGACTAGCGGGGGGCACCGGGGAGCTGTTTTTT. It yields the protein CASSKEGLAGGTGELFF. The genes are TRBV5-1 and TRBJ2-2, with 14 bases matching TRBD2. This CDR3 comprises 17 residues. After removal of 5 bases from V and 4 bases from J, the junction contained 7 bases not matched to a gene. Germline CDR1 is SGHRS and CDR2 is YFSETQ.

CDR3 residues: CSVAVVSTNEKLFF. The DNA of the CDR3 is TGCAGCGTTGCGGTAGTCTCAACTAATGAAAAACTGTTTTTT. The gene calls are TRBV29-1 and TRBJ1-4; D gene unclear. The CDR3 consists of 14 residues. The V end was cut by 4 bases, the J end by 0 bases, with 9 bases between. Germline CDR1 and CDR2: SQVTM and ANQGSEA. Using reference TRBV29-1 and TRBJ1-4 for the parts outside the CDR3, the full variable domain is SAVISQKPSRDICQRGTSLTIQCQVDSQVTMMFWYRQQPGQSLTLIATANQGSEATYESGFVIDKFPISRPNLTFSTLTVSNMSPEDSSIYLCSVAVVSTNEKLFFGSGTQLSVL.

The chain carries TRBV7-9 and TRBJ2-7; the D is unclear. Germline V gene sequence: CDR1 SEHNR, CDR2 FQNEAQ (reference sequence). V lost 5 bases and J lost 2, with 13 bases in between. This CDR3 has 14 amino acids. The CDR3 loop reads CASSPRLTAYEQYF. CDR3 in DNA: TGTGCCAGCAGCCCCCGACTCACGGCCTACGAGCAGTACTTC.

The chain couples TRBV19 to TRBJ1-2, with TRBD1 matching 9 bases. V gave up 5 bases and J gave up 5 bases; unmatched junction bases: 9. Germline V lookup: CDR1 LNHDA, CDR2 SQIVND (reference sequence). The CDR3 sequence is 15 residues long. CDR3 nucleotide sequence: TGTGCCAGTAGTTCTAGTCCGGGACAGGGTTATGGCTACACCTTC. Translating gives CASSSSPGQGYGYTF.

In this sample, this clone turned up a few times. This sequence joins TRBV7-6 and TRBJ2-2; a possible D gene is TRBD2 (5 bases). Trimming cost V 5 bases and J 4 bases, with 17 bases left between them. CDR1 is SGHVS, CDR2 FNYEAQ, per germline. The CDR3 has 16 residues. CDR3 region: CASSLGSSGITGELFF. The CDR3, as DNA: TGTGCCAGCAGCCTGGGGTCGTCGGGGATCACCGGGGAGCTGTTTTTT.

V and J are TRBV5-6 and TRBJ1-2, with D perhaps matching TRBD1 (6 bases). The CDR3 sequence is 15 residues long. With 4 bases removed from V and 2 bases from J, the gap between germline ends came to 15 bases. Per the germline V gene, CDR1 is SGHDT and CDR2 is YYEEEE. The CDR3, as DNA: TGTGCCAGCAGCGGGGTCAGGGGCCTGAACTATGGCTACACCTTC. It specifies CASSGVRGLNYGYTF.

The CDR3 reads CASSMDRSYTEAFF. As DNA, the CDR3 is TGTGCCAGCAGTATGGACAGGTCGTACACTGAAGCTTTCTTT. The genes are TRBV6-2 or TRBV6-3 and TRBJ1-1, with TRBD1 matching over 7 bases. Germline V CDR1 and CDR2: MNHEY, SVGEGT. The CDR3 consists of 14 residues. Trimming cost V 5 bases and J 3 bases; bases outside gene matches: 6.

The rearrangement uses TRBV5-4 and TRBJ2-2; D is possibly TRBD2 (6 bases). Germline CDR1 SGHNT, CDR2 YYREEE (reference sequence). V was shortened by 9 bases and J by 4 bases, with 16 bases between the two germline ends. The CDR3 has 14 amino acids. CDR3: CATYSFGGTGELFF. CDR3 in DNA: TGTGCCACCTACAGCTTCGGGGGCACCGGGGAGCTGTTTTTT.

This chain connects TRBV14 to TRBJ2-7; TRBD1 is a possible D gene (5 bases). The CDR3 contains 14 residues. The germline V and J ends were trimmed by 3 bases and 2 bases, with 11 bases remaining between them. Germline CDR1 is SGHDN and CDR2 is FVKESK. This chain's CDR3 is CASSQGQGPYEQYF. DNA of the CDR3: TGTGCCAGCAGCCAGGGGCAGGGCCCCTACGAGCAGTACTTC.

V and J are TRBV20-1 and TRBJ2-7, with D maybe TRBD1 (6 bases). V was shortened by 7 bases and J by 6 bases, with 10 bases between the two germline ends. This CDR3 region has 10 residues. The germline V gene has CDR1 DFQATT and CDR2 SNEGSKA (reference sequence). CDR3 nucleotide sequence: TGCAGTGTCCGGACAGCCGAGCAGTACTTC. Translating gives CSVRTAEQYF.

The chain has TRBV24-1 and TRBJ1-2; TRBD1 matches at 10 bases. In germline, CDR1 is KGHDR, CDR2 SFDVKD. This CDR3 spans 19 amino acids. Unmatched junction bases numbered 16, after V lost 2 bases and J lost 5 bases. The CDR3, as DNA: TGTGCCACCAGTGATTCTAATCCAATTAGGGACAGGGGATTTTATGGCTACACCTTC. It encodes CATSDSNPIRDRGFYGYTF.

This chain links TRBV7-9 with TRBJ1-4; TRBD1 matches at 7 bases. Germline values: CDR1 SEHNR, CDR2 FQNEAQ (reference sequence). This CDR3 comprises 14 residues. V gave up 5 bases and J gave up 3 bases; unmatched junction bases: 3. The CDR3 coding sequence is TGTGCCAGCAGCCAGGGACAGCCTAATGAAAAACTGTTTTTT. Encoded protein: CASSQGQPNEKLFF.

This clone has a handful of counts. CDR3 residues: CASSFTGGLGSHEQFF. The CDR3 coding sequence is TGCGCCAGCAGCTTCACAGGGGGCCTGGGGTCGCATGAGCAGTTCTTC. This chain joins TRBV5-1 and TRBJ2-1; 9 positions match TRBD1. CDR3 length: 16 amino acids. From germline, CDR1 is SGHRS and CDR2 YFSETQ. The V gene end was trimmed by 2 bases and the J gene end by 8 bases; junction bases not matched to a gene: 11.

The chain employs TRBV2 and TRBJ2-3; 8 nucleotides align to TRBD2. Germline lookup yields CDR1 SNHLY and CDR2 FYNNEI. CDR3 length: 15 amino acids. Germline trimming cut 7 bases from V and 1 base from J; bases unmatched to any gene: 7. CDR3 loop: CASKGRGARTDTQYF. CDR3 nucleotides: TGTGCCAGCAAAGGGCGGGGGGCCCGCACAGATACGCAGTATTTT.